One and the same sample provided the 24 T cell receptor beta chains below, sequenced in a study of CD8 T cells in Susac syndrome. Random hexamers were used to reverse transcribe the RNA input (roughly 0.5 to 1 ug). Via MiXCR, TCRdb re-called the immunoSEQ multiplex PCR reads, giving one row per CDR3 protein. The sample lists around 180,000 distinct CDR3 sequences, 85% to 95% occurring once. The sample taken for sequencing was CD8+ T cells from PBMCs. The receptors stem from a human donor with multiple sclerosis.

V gene TRBV7-8 combines with J gene TRBJ1-5; D is uncertain. CDR3 length: 17 amino acids. Trimming took off 3 bases at V and 7 bases at J, with 22 bases between the two ends. The germline V gene encodes CDR1 SGHVS and CDR2 FQNEAQ. CDR3 residues: CASSFHSFHWTGQPQHF. The CDR3 DNA is TGTGCCAGCAGCTTCCACTCCTTCCATTGGACGGGACAGCCCCAGCATTTT. Full variable domain (missing parts from reference TRBV7-8 and TRBJ1-5): GAGVSQSPRYKVAKRGQDVALRCDPISGHVSLFWYQQALGQGPEFLTYFQNEAQLDKSGLPSDRFFAERPEGSVSTLKIQRTQQEDSAVYLCASSFHSFHWTGQPQHFGDGTRLSIL.

This clonotype is a singleton in its sample. The chain recombines TRBV7-3 with TRBJ2-1; the match to TRBD2 covers 11 bases. Germline V gives CDR1 SGHTA, CDR2 FQGTGA. The CDR3 length is 15 residues. The trim removed 1 base at V and 6 bases at J, leaving 2 bases unmatched. The CDR3 bases are TGTGCCAGCAGCTTAATAGGACTAGCGGGCAATGAGCAGTTCTTC. Amino acid sequence: CASSLIGLAGNEQFF. Full variable domain (remainder filled in from reference TRBV7-3 and TRBJ2-1): GAGVSQTPSNKVTEKGKYVELRCDPISGHTALYWYRQSLGQGPEFLIYFQGTGAADDSGLPNDRFFAVRPEGSVSTLKIQRTERGDSAVYLCASSLIGLAGNEQFFGPGTRLTVL.

V and J are TRBV12-3 or TRBV12-4 and TRBJ1-1; no clear D gene. This CDR3 comprises 14 residues. Trimming pared 7 bases from V and 1 base from J, leaving 13 bases between. CDR3 in amino acids: CASTKGAGNTEAFF. CDR3 sequence (DNA): TGTGCCAGCACTAAGGGAGCGGGGAACACTGAAGCTTTCTTT.

The V and J genes are TRBV3-1 and TRBJ2-7; D gene ambiguous. Germline loops: CDR1 LGHDT, CDR2 YNNKEL (reference sequence). Trimming took off 5 bases at V and 3 bases at J, with 17 bases between the two ends. The CDR3 runs to 15 residues. The CDR3 DNA reads as TGTGCCAGCAGCGCGCGCATCTACACTCACTACGAGCAGTACTTC. This encodes CASSARIYTHYEQYF.

The chain couples TRBV5-4 to TRBJ1-2; TRBD1 is a possible D gene (6 bases). The CDR3 extends over 15 amino acids. Germline loops: CDR1 SGHNT, CDR2 YYREEE (reference sequence). V gave up 1 base and J gave up 4 bases, with 14 bases separating them. In DNA, the CDR3 is TGTGCCAGCAGCTTGCAGACAGGCGGGGTCTATGGCTACACCTTC. Amino acid sequence: CASSLQTGGVYGYTF.

V and J are TRBV6-1 and TRBJ1-1, with a weak D call TRBD1 (5 bases). Trimming pared 10 bases from V and 5 bases from J, leaving 8 bases between. Germline CDR1 MNHNS, CDR2 SASEGT. The CDR3 covers 10 residues. CDR3 sequence: CATWGTEAFF. The CDR3 coding sequence is TGTGCCACCTGGGGGACTGAAGCTTTCTTT.

The V and J genes are TRBV28 and TRBJ2-7; 9 nucleotides line up with TRBD2. This CDR3 region has 15 residues. Looked up from germline, CDR1 is MDHEN and CDR2 is SYDVKM. Trimming cost V 5 bases and J 4 bases; bases outside gene matches: 9. CDR3 bases: TGTGCCAGCAGTATCACTAGCGGGCAACAGTACGAGCAGTACTTC. It encodes CASSITSGQQYEQYF.

This rearrangement joins TRBV5-1 to TRBJ1-2, with 7 positions matching TRBD1. The CDR3 extends over 14 amino acids. V was pared by 3 bases and J by 5 bases, with 7 bases of the junction left unmatched. Germline assignment: CDR1 SGHRS and CDR2 YFSETQ. The CDR3 region is CASSSSGTEYGYTF. In DNA, the CDR3 is TGCGCCAGCAGCTCCAGCGGGACAGAGTATGGCTACACCTTC.

The chain links TRBV7-9 to TRBJ2-7, with D possibly TRBD1 on 5 matching bases. V lost 1 base, J lost 4 bases, and 11 bases lay in between. Germline CDR1 reads SEHNR; CDR2 reads FQNEAQ (reference sequence). The CDR3 runs 14 residues. This CDR3 is CASSLEKGWYEQYF. The CDR3 DNA reads as TGTGCCAGCAGCTTAGAAAAGGGGTGGTACGAGCAGTACTTC.

V gene TRBV9 combines with J gene TRBJ2-1, with TRBD1 as a possible D gene (5 bases). Germline lookup yields CDR1 SGDLS and CDR2 YYNGEE. The length of the CDR3 is 15 residues. V lost 3 bases and J lost 4, with 14 bases in between. The CDR3 reads CASSARQPGYNEQFF. DNA of the CDR3: TGTGCCAGCAGCGCCCGCCAACCAGGGTACAATGAGCAGTTCTTC.

This chain uses TRBV20-1 with TRBJ2-5; TRBD1 matches 9 bases. The CDR3 loop spans 14 amino acids. Germline CDR1 DFQATT, CDR2 SNEGSKA (reference sequence). J gave up 3 bases and V 4 bases, and 6 bases lay outside the gene matches. The CDR3 sequence is CSAIPRTGEETQYF. The CDR3 DNA reads TGCAGTGCTATTCCTCGGACAGGGGAAGAGACCCAGTACTTC.

In nucleotides, the CDR3 is TGTGCCAGCAGGGGTAAAATATACGAGCAGTACTTC. The encoded protein is CASRGKIYEQYF. The J gene is TRBJ2-7, the V gene TRBV2; D is undetermined. The CDR3 extends over 12 amino acids. The V gene lost 6 bases and the J gene lost 4 bases, with 10 bases spanning the gap. Germline values: CDR1 SNHLY, CDR2 FYNNEI.

The CDR3, as DNA: TGTGCCAGCAGTCGACAGGGCCAAGAGACCCAGTACTTC. Residues: CASSRQGQETQYF. The chain couples TRBV2 to TRBJ2-5, with TRBD1 identical over 7 bases. J gave up 1 base and V 5 bases, and 1 base lay outside the gene matches. The length of the CDR3 is 13 residues. Looked up from germline, CDR1 is SNHLY and CDR2 is FYNNEI.

The gene calls are TRBV2 and TRBJ2-1; D is perhaps TRBD1 (5 bases). Germline assignment: CDR1 SNHLY and CDR2 FYNNEI. Trimming took 4 bases from V and 9 from J, leaving 19 bases between them. CDR3 length: 15 residues. CDR3: CASSAGPTLRVEQFF. The CDR3 DNA reads as TGTGCCAGCAGTGCCGGGCCTACCCTCAGGGTTGAGCAGTTCTTC.

This clonotype was seen a single time. The V gene is TRBV20-1, the J gene TRBJ2-7; D is undetermined. The CDR3 is made up of 15 amino acids. Germline loops: CDR1 DFQATT, CDR2 SNEGSKA (reference sequence). Trimming took 6 bases from V and 1 from J, leaving 19 bases between them. The chain's CDR3 is CSAIKRASTSYEQYF. The CDR3 nucleotides are TGCAGTGCGATTAAACGGGCCTCTACTTCCTACGAGCAGTACTTC.

J is TRBJ2-1 and V is TRBV9; 9 bases match TRBD2. This CDR3 is built from 13 residues. The ends lost 3 bases at V and 9 bases at J; junction bases unmatched: 4. Germline V gene sequence: CDR1 SGDLS, CDR2 YYNGEE. The CDR3 region is CASSGGLAREQFF. The CDR3 DNA sequence: TGTGCCAGCAGCGGGGGACTAGCACGTGAGCAGTTCTTC. Full variable domain (remainder filled in from reference TRBV9 and TRBJ2-1): DSGVTQTPKHLITATGQRVTLRCSPRSGDLSVYWYQQSLDQGLQFLIQYYNGEERAKGNILERFSAQQFPDLHSELNLSSLELGDSALYFCASSGGLAREQFFGPGTRLTVL.

This sequence joins TRBV5-6 and TRBJ2-3; tentatively, D is TRBD2 (6 bases). The CDR3 sequence is 15 residues long. Germline CDR1 reads SGHDT; CDR2 reads YYEEEE. V was pared by 4 bases and J by 4 bases, with 16 bases between. CDR3 in DNA: TGTGCCAGCAGCCTACAAGCGACTAGTGCAGATACGCAGTATTTT. Encoded protein: CASSLQATSADTQYF.

The chain joins TRBV27 to TRBJ2-7; a possible D gene is TRBD2 (5 bases). The germline CDR1 and CDR2 sequences are MNHEY and SMNVEV (reference sequence). V shed 5 bases and J shed 6 bases, with 14 bases lying between them. The CDR3 consists of 13 residues. In nucleotides, the CDR3 is TGTGCCAGCAGTCCGGTGCCTAGCTCCGAGCAGTACTTC. Residues: CASSPVPSSEQYF.

The chain links TRBV20-1 to TRBJ2-1, with D possibly being TRBD1 or TRBD2 (5 bases each). Germline loops: CDR1 DFQATT, CDR2 SNEGSKA (reference sequence). The CDR3 totals 15 residues. The V and J ends lost 2 bases and 3 bases respectively, with 14 bases between them. The CDR3 DNA is TGCAGTGCTAGAACGTCTATGGGGGACTACAATGAGCAGTTCTTC. Translated, it gives CSARTSMGDYNEQFF.

This chain uses TRBV30 with TRBJ2-1; possibly TRBD2 for D (6 bases). Germline CDR1 GTSNPN, CDR2 SVGIG (reference sequence). The V end was cut by 2 bases, the J end by 8 bases, with 13 bases between. The CDR3 spans 13 residues. CDR3 bases: TGTGCCTGGAGTCCGCTTGGGGAGGATGAGCAGTTCTTC. Protein sequence: CAWSPLGEDEQFF.

The rearrangement joins TRBV7-9 to TRBJ2-2; D gene unclear. The V gene's germline CDR1 is SEHNR and CDR2 FQNEAQ (reference sequence). The germline V and J ends were trimmed by 5 bases and 8 bases, with 9 bases remaining between them. The CDR3 loop spans 12 amino acids. The CDR3 nucleotides read TGTGCCAGCAGCCCAACCCCAGGGGAGCTGTTTTTT. This sequence encodes CASSPTPGELFF.

The J gene is TRBJ2-3, the V gene TRBV7-9; 7 bases map to TRBD2. The CDR3 consists of 13 residues. In germline, CDR1 is SEHNR, CDR2 FQNEAQ (reference sequence). The ends lost 8 bases at V and 2 bases at J; junction bases unmatched: 4. CDR3 sequence (DNA): TGTGCCAGCCTAGCGGTATTCACAGATACGCAGTATTTT. Its protein product is CASLAVFTDTQYF.

J is TRBJ2-5 and V is TRBV3-1; D is undetermined. CDR3 length: 14 amino acids. Germline assignment: CDR1 LGHDT and CDR2 YNNKEL (reference sequence). The V end was cut by 1 base, the J end by 1 base, with 7 bases between. The CDR3 DNA follows: TGTGCCAGCAGCCAAGTCCGGACCCAAGAGACCCAGTACTTC. As protein: CASSQVRTQETQYF.

The chain joins TRBV14 to TRBJ2-2; D is unresolved. CDR1 is SGHDN, CDR2 FVKESK, per germline. This CDR3 region has 13 residues. V was pared by 2 bases and J by 6 bases, with 7 bases between. The CDR3 loop is CASSQRSSGELFF. The CDR3 region has the DNA TGTGCCAGCAGCCAAAGGTCTTCCGGGGAGCTGTTTTTT.